This TCR beta chain was captured in a study of blood T cells in healthy people across ages (dated by TCRdb to the mid-2010s). Notes on the research overall: In model experiments, template switching captured roughly one uniquely barcoded TCR beta cDNA molecule for every two T cells. The study measured age-related changes in TCR beta repertoire diversity using deep sequencing normalized with unique cDNA molecular identifiers. Donors were grouped into four age groups: young (average roughly 15 years), middle-aged (around 39), aged (around 60) and long-lived (approximately 82). Using the same blood draw, the study looked at two additional independent replicas of 1 million unique cDNA reads for two donors, one aged 18 to 30 and the other aged 80 or older.

Overall study results and their limits: Compared with the aged group, the long-lived group had more naive CD4+ T cells, fewer expanded clones and increased TCR diversity, suggesting age selection. As age increased, observed TCR beta diversity per million T cells dropped in a roughly linear way, and a significant reduction was already evident by age roughly 36. The CMV infection status of donors was not known, potentially confounding age-related changes in expanded clonotypes. Estimates of total diversity from one million sequenced T cells were regarded as lower bounds and underestimates. There was a strong correlation between observed TCR beta diversity and the percentage of naive T cells measured by flow cytometry. Since profiling was done on bulk unsorted PBMCs, naive and antigen-experienced compartments could not be conclusively compared.

From its cysteine to its phenylalanine, the CDR3 spans 15 amino acids. Only the CDR3 DNA stays, 45 bases, in frame from base 1. CDR1 and CDR2 are drawn from the germline V gene (reference sequence): GTSNPN, SVGIG. The trim is 0 bases for V and 10 bases for J, with a gap of 21 bases between the germline ends. To prepare the library, 5' RACE was applied. Sequencing relied on an Illumina HiSeq 2500. A second PCR of roughly 7 to 11 cycles was performed with a sample-barcoded 5' primer and a J-beta primer mix. A unique molecular identifier was introduced onto each TCR beta cDNA molecule by a template-switch 5' adaptor carrying 12 random nucleotides. Each sample yielded at least 3 million CDR3-containing paired-end reads. All of the RNA was converted into first-strand cDNA using the Mint cDNA synthesis kit, with a TRBC-specific oligonucleotide serving as the primer. After uracil-DNA glycosylase treatment, a first 18-cycle PCR used universal primers M1SS and BC2_uni_R on all cDNA. As for the authors' bioinformatics: For normalization, 1 million high-quality reads, each with a distinct molecular identifier, were randomly selected from each sample. Reads sharing molecular identifiers were discarded rather than binned into consensus sequences. MiTCR, run with a Q25 quality threshold and the strictest error-elimination algorithm, handled CDR3 identification, clonotype clustering and error correction. A nonparametric unseen species model using Euler transformation provided a lower-bound estimate of total TCR beta diversity. The public reads were quality trimmed at Q25 with fastp and then assembled into clones with MiXCR by TCRdb, keeping productive beta chains. Each entry is one CDR3 protein sequence, shown with its most common DNA and genes. These V and J calls derive from TCRdb rather than the authors' analysis. The sample yields about 840,000 distinct CDR3 sequences; under 35% were counted once. Clones ranked in the top ten supply roughly 10% of the sample.

On this clonotype itself: Its antigen is not yet known. No base quality information exists; no much larger clone differs at one position.

The donors were around 39 Caucasian individuals from Russia, aged roughly 6 to 95 years, who were systemically healthy. Each donor gave ten milliliters of peripheral blood, drawn into EDTA-treated Vacutainer tubes. PBMCs were isolated by Ficoll-Paque density-gradient centrifugation, with at least 7 million obtained per sample. Total RNA, at least 5 micrograms per sample, was extracted from PBMCs with Trizol reagent. For every donor, flow cytometry on a PBMC aliquot measured the percentage of naive CD45RAhigh/CD27high T cells. The data also belong to a second study, concerning T cells of mothers and their children. From the second report: Nine systemically healthy Caucasian individuals, comprising three mothers and their six children, were included as donors. cDNA synthesis consumed the entire amount of extracted RNA, loaded at approximately 1.5 ug RNA in each 15 ul reaction. In the second PCR, the M1S primer introduced both the sample barcodes and 2-4 random nucleotides. More than 8.5 million TCR beta CDR3 reads were obtained from each mother, and some 3.3 million reads were obtained from each child. Thymic selection shapes the output of TCR recombination in a similar way in related and unrelated pairs, and inherited differences have a minor effect. Normalized repertoire overlap in related mother-child pairs was always slightly higher than in unrelated mother-child pairs, but the difference was never significant. No persistent microchimeric T cell clones were detected, at a sensitivity of roughly 100 clones per million clonotypes. To look for features that set related mother-child pairs apart from unrelated individuals, the researchers ran deep NGS to compare the TCR beta repertoires of mothers and children. The mean age was 40 +/- 4 years for the mothers and roughly 11 +/- 4 years for the children. After adapters were ligated using NEBNext reagents, the libraries underwent 100+100 nt paired-end sequencing on an Illumina HiSeq 2000. To prevent cross-contamination, the mother and child libraries were prepared one month apart and sequenced in separate runs. For each donor, somewhere between roughly 450,000 and 2,200,000 distinct TCR beta clonotypes were identified. Naive TCR beta clonotypes were estimated from low-frequency clonotypes matched to each donor's FACS-determined naive share, without sorting.

Here the chain combines TRBV30 and TRBJ1-1; the D gene is not confidently resolved. This clonotype was sampled from a woman in her 40s in good health. The sequenced sample consisted of blood. The nucleotide sequence reads TGTGCCTGGAGTGTACGCGGTGTGGCAGCGGCTGGAGCTTTCTTT. This translates into CAWSVRGVAAAGAFF.